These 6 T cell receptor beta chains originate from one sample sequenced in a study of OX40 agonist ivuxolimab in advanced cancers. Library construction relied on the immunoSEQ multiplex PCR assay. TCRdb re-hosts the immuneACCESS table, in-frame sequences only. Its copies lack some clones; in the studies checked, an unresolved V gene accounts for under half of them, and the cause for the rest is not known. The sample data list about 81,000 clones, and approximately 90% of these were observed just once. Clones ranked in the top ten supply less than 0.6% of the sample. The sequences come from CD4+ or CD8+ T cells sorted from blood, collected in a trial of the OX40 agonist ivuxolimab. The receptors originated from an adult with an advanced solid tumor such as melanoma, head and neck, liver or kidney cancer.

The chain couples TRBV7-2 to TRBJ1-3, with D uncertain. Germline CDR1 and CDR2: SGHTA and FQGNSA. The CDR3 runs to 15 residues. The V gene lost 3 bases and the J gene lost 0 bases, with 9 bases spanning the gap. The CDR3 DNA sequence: TGTGCCAGCAGCTTTGATGGTCTCTCTGGAAACACCATATATTTT. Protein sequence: CASSFDGLSGNTIYF.

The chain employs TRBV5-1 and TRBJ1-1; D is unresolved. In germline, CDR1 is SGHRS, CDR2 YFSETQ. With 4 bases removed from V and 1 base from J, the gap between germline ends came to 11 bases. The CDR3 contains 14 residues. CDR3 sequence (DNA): TGCGCCAGCAGCAAAAACCGGGAGAACACTGAAGCTTTCTTT. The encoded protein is CASSKNRENTEAFF.

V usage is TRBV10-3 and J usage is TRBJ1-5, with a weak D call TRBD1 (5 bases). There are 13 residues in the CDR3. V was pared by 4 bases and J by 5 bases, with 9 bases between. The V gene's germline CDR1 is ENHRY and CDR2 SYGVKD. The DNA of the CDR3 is TGTGCCATCAGTGGGGGGAACTATCAGCCCCAGCATTTT. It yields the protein CAISGGNYQPQHF.

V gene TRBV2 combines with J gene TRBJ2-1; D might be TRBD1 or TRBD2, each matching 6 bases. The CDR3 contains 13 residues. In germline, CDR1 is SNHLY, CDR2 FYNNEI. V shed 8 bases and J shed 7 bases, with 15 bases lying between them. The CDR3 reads CASEEGGTNEQFF. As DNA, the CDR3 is TGTGCCAGCGAGGAGGGGGGTACGAATGAGCAGTTCTTC.

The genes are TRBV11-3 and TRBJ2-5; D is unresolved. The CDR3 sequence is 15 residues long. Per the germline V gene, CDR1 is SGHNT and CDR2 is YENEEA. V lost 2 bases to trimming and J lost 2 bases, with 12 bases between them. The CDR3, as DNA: TGTGCCAGCAGCTTATCGTCCGAGTATCAAGAGACCCAGTACTTC. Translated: CASSLSSEYQETQYF.

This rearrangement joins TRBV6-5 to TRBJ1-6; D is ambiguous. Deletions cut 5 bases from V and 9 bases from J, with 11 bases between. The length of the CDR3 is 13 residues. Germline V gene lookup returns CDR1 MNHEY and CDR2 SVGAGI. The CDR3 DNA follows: TGTGCCAGCAGTGCTGACGGGATTTCACCCCTCCACTTT. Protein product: CASSADGISPLHF.